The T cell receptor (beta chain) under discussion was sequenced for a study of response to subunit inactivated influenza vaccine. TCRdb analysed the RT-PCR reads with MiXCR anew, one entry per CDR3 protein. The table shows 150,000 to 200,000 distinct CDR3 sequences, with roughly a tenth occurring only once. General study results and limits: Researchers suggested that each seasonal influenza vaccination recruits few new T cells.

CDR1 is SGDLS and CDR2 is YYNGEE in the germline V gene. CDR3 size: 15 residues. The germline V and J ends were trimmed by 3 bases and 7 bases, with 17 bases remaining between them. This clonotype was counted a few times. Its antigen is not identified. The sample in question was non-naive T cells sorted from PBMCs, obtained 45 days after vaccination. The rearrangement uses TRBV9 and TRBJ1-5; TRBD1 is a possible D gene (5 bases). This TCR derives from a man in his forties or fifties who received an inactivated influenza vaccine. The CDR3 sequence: CASSESGTQTQPQHF. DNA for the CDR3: TGTGCCAGCAGCGAATCCGGGACCCAGACCCAGCCCCAGCATTTT.